Below, 12 T cell receptor beta chains from the same sample are listed, as sequenced in a study of shared clonotypes between healthy human individuals. Some clones are missing from TCRdb's copy, which holds only in-frame ones; the method was immunoSEQ multiplex PCR. The sample consists of about half a million clones, more than 75% of them appearing once. Material for sequencing was PBMCs. The receptors originated from a woman between 40 and 50 years old in good health. Some clones in this sample may be carry-over from other donors' samples.

The rearrangement joins TRBV6-1 to TRBJ1-5; D gene uncertain. Germline V gene lookup returns CDR1 MNHNS and CDR2 SASEGT. Trimming removed 4 bases at V and 3 bases at J, with 4 bases between. The CDR3 loop spans 12 amino acids. The CDR3 DNA sequence: TGTGCCAGCAGTGGGGACAATCAGCCCCAGCATTTT. This gives the protein CASSGDNQPQHF.

The genes are TRBV29-1 and TRBJ1-1, with D unclear. The CDR3 sequence is 13 residues long. V was clipped by 5 bases and J by 1 base, with 11 bases between them. Germline V gene sequence: CDR1 SQVTM, CDR2 ANQGSEA. In DNA, the CDR3 is TGCAGCGTTAAGGCAGGACGGAACACTGAAGCTTTCTTT. It translates to CSVKAGRNTEAFF.

The genes are TRBV28 and TRBJ2-7, with a tentative D call TRBD1 (7 bases). The CDR3 has 14 residues. Per the germline V gene, CDR1 is MDHEN and CDR2 is SYDVKM. V lost 3 bases and J 6 bases, leaving 15 bases between the germline ends. The CDR3 sequence is CASSFRGAVGEQYF. CDR3 bases: TGTGCCAGCAGTTTCAGGGGGGCCGTCGGCGAGCAGTACTTC.

On this clone itself: This sample also contains other DNA sequences that code for the same CDR3. This CDR3 is CASSLRTGEVETQYF. The CDR3, as DNA: TGTGCCAGCAGCCTGCGGACAGGGGAGGTGGAGACCCAGTACTTC. The genes are TRBV5-4 and TRBJ2-5, with 9 bases that match TRBD1. Germline-derived CDR1 and CDR2 are SGHNT and YYREEE (reference sequence). V was pared by 4 bases and J by 5 bases, with 9 bases of the junction left unmatched. The CDR3 covers 15 residues.

The V gene is TRBV27, the J gene TRBJ2-7; 10 nucleotides agree with TRBD2. The CDR3 runs 15 residues. Unmatched junction bases numbered 7, after V lost 4 bases and J lost 4 bases. From germline, CDR1 is MNHEY and CDR2 SMNVEV (reference sequence). The CDR3 protein is CASSSRTSGIYEQYF. The DNA of the CDR3 is TGTGCCAGCAGTTCCAGGACTAGCGGAATATACGAGCAGTACTTC.

The chain uses TRBV28 and TRBJ1-5; 8 nucleotides align to TRBD1. CDR1 is MDHEN, CDR2 SYDVKM, per germline. CDR3 length: 16 amino acids. With V trimmed by 7 bases and J by 2 bases, 10 bases remained unmatched. The CDR3 sequence is CASTTGGGTGNQPQHF. The CDR3 DNA sequence: TGTGCCAGCACTACAGGGGGGGGCACGGGCAATCAGCCCCAGCATTTT.

The chain recombines TRBV6-1 with TRBJ2-2; the match to TRBD1 covers 8 bases. CDR1 and CDR2 from the germline V gene are MNHNS and SASEGT. The CDR3 has 19 residues. Trimming removed 1 base from V and 1 base from J; junction bases left unmatched: 11. The CDR3 sequence is CASSEVDRGWGLNTGELFF. The CDR3 bases are TGTGCCAGCAGTGAAGTAGACAGGGGATGGGGTTTGAACACCGGGGAGCTGTTTTTT.

This sequence joins TRBV6-1 and TRBJ2-3, with 8 bases identical to TRBD2. The germline V gene encodes CDR1 MNHNS and CDR2 SASEGT. V trimming: 4 bases; J trimming: 6 bases; junction bases outside the gene matches: 9. CDR3 length: 15 residues. CDR3 nucleotide sequence: TGTGCCAGCAGTGGCCAGACTAGCGTCATGGATACGCAGTATTTT. Protein product: CASSGQTSVMDTQYF.

This chain links TRBV11-2 with TRBJ2-7; possible D gene TRBD1, 6 bases. Germline CDR1 SGHAT, CDR2 FQNNGV. The V and J ends lost 5 bases and 4 bases respectively, with 9 bases between them. CDR3 length: 12 amino acids. This chain's CDR3 is CASSQGSYEQYF. CDR3 bases: TGTGCCAGCAGCCAGGGGTCATACGAGCAGTACTTC.

The chain employs TRBV5-8 and TRBJ2-7; TRBD2 is a possible D gene (6 bases). V shed 0 bases and J shed 3 bases, with 10 bases lying between them. Germline assignment: CDR1 SGHTS and CDR2 YDEGEE. The CDR3 is 14 amino acids. The CDR3 reads CASSLVGLYYEQYF. The DNA for the CDR3 is TGTGCCAGCAGCTTGGTGGGACTGTACTACGAGCAGTACTTC.

This rearrangement joins TRBV5-6 to TRBJ2-7, with 14 bases identical to TRBD2. The CDR3 spans 18 residues. CDR1 is SGHDT, CDR2 YYEEEE, per germline. The ends lost 4 bases at V and 5 bases at J; junction bases unmatched: 14. Written as DNA, the CDR3 is TGTGCCAGCAGCGCATCGGGGGGACTAGCGGGAGTAAGGAACGAGCAGTACTTC. Translated, it gives CASSASGGLAGVRNEQYF.

This clone has just one count. The chain recombines TRBV4-1 with TRBJ1-4; D call uncertain. Germline V gene sequence: CDR1 MGHRA, CDR2 YSYEKL. The CDR3 consists of 13 residues. The V and J ends lost 1 base and 8 bases respectively, with 8 bases between them. Written as DNA, the CDR3 is TGCGCCAGCAGCCAAGTTTCCCGCGAAAAACTGTTTTTT. Translated: CASSQVSREKLFF.